Many counts were recorded for the clone carrying this TCR beta chain. This specimen belongs to a study of identical twins. V was clipped by 3 bases and J by 4 bases, with 16 bases between them. This CDR3 has 15 residues. Germline V CDR1 and CDR2: DFQATT, SNEGSKA (reference sequence). MiXCR, applied by TCRdb to the 5' RACE reads, yields one record per CDR3 protein. The sample holds about 100,000 distinct CDR3 sequences, 4.5% to 6.5% seen once. V and J are TRBV20-1 and TRBJ1-5; tentatively, D is TRBD1 (5 bases). This receptor was identified in a woman between 45 and 60 years old in good health. The sample comprised memory T cells sorted from blood. The CDR3 bases are TGCAGTGCTAGTCGGGCAGGGCCGGGGAATCAGCCCCAGCATTTT. Protein product: CSASRAGPGNQPQHF.